The rows below give T cell receptor beta chains drawn from one sample of a study of cytomegalovirus exposure and HLA in healthy donors. The data were produced by immunoSEQ multiplex PCR, yet TCRdb's version contains in-frame clones alone and is incomplete. The sample carries about 98,000 clones, about 81% recorded once. Specimen: PBMCs. The receptor source for this set is a man aged 35-49 years in good health and CMV-seronegative. Both conserved end residues are trimmed from each CDR3. Each record gives: J gene, V gene, CDR3 length, D gene, CDR3 protein. A D gene is named only where the DNA matches it firmly.

TRBJ1-2,TRBV9,11,.,ASSVDSNYGYT
TRBJ2-7,TRBV5-8,13,TRBD1,ASSLGQGISYEQY
TRBJ2-3,TRBV7-9,13,TRBD1,ASSSTGTTTDTQY
TRBJ2-1,TRBV11-1,13,TRBD1,ASSPDRGIHNEQF
TRBJ2-3,TRBV4-3,12,.,ASSRITGTDTQY
TRBJ1-1,TRBV6-5,12,TRBD1,ASRLDRVNTEAF
TRBJ1-1,TRBV4-2,20,TRBD1,ASSQDILDRGYSLGMNTEAF
TRBJ1-2,TRBV18,11,TRBD1,ASSPTGLGGYT
TRBJ1-1,TRBV10-1,12,.,ASSGARANTEAF
TRBJ2-6,TRBV18,13,.,ASSPRASGANVLT
.,TRBV27,13,TRBD2,ASSRRLAGGYEQY
TRBJ1-4,TRBV28,13,.,ASSYDSSTNEKLF
TRBJ1-2,TRBV9,11,.,ASSVGTAYGYT
TRBJ2-3,TRBV4-1,14,TRBD2,ASSQSGGGPIDTQY
TRBJ1-6,TRBV11-2,13,.,ASSLPLGTTKTLH
TRBJ1-5,TRBV28,10,.,ASSIRRQPQH
TRBJ2-1,TRBV7-9,14,TRBD1,ASSLKQGVAYNEQF
.,TRBV9,11,TRBD1,AKDRGHLYEQY
TRBJ1-1,TRBV28,11,.,AGQGIRNTEAF
TRBJ1-6,TRBV4-3,16,TRBD1,ASSQEKTGSSYNSPLH
TRBJ1-1,TRBV27,13,TRBD1,ASSLFPGQGPEAF
TRBJ2-1,TRBV2,16,.,ASRSGAVAGSSYNEQF
TRBJ1-2,TRBV10-2,9,.,ASRGNYGYT
TRBJ2-7,TRBV14,11,.,ASSQDNPYEQY
TRBJ2-2,TRBV5-1,14,.,ASSLSAKPKTGELF
TRBJ2-7,TRBV28,12,TRBD2,ASRRLAGENEQY
TRBJ2-1,TRBV11-2,11,.,ASSPIGGGEQF
TRBJ1-2,TRBV25-1,11,TRBD1,ASSRTGDYGYT
TRBJ2-7,TRBV27,11,.,ASSLARHYEQY
TRBJ1-4,TRBV5-1,13,TRBD1,ASSLQGGFLEKLF
TRBJ1-2,TRBV5-6,12,.,ASSLASFSYGYT
TRBJ2-3,TRBV7-9,12,TRBD2,ASSFSGAADTQY
TRBJ1-6,TRBV6-1,14,.,ASSEQWQGINSPLH
TRBJ1-2,TRBV5-1,13,.,ASRTPGREDHGYT
TRBJ1-1,TRBV11-2,12,TRBD1,ASSLQGVGTEAF
TRBJ2-2,TRBV30,11,.,AWSVVAAGELF
TRBJ1-2,TRBV6-1,14,.,ASSAPTGGRLYGYT
.,TRBV6-6,12,.,ASSEQGYTYEQY